The present T cell receptor beta chain was sequenced within a study of OX40 agonist ivuxolimab in advanced cancers. Study findings and constraints: Clones of CD4+ and CD8+ blood T cells grew by week 6 at doses of 0.1 to 3.0 mg/kg.

This clone is labeled medium-sized. Its antigen is currently unknown. The method was immunoSEQ multiplex PCR; TCRdb's version includes in-frame clones alone and lacks a portion of them. The sample records tens of thousands of clones, around 87% being singletons. This clonotype was sampled from an adult with an advanced solid tumor such as melanoma, head and neck, liver or kidney cancer. This specimen was CD4+ or CD8+ T cells sorted from blood, taken in a trial of the OX40 agonist ivuxolimab.

The CDR3 loop reads CASRTSTEQYF. DNA for the CDR3: TGTGCCAGCAGGACTAGCACCGAGCAGTACTTC. The rearrangement links TRBV27 to TRBJ2-7, with TRBD2 matching 7 bases. The CDR3 length is 11 residues. The J segment lost 6 bases and the V segment lost 6 bases, leaving 2 bases of the junction unmatched. Germline values: CDR1 MNHEY, CDR2 SMNVEV (reference sequence).